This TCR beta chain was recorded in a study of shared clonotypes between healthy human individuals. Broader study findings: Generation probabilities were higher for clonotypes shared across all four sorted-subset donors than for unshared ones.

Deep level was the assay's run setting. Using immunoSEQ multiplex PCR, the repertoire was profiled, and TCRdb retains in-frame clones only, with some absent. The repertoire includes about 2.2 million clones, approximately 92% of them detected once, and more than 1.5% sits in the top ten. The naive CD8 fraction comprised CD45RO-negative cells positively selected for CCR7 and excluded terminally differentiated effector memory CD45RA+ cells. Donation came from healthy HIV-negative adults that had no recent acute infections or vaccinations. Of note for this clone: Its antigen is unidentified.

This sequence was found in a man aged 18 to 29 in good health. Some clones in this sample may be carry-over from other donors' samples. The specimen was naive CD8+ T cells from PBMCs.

CDR3 bases: TGTGCCAGCGCATCTAGACAGTCATATGACGGGGAGCTGTTTTTT. Translating it yields CASASRQSYDGELFF. The genes are TRBV2 and TRBJ2-2, with D possibly TRBD1 on 5 matching bases. This CDR3 is 15 amino acids long. V lost 8 bases, J lost 7 bases, and 20 bases lay in between. Germline CDR1 and CDR2: SNHLY and FYNNEI.